This passage covers 17 T cell receptor beta chains from one sample sequenced in a study of blood T cell repertoires in COVID-19. Using immunoSEQ multiplex PCR, the repertoire was profiled, and TCRdb retains in-frame clones only, with some absent. This table holds about 350,000 clones, more than 70% found once. Source material: PBMCs or T cells enriched from blood (not recorded which). These receptors were obtained from a woman in her thirties who had recovered from COVID-19.

This chain links TRBV20-1 with TRBJ2-3; D is perhaps TRBD1 (6 bases). Looked up from germline, CDR1 is DFQATT and CDR2 is SNEGSKA (reference sequence). The CDR3 totals 15 residues. The V gene lost 3 bases and the J gene lost 5 bases, with 18 bases spanning the gap. The CDR3 protein is CSASHPGVLGDTQYF. The CDR3 nucleotides are TGCAGTGCTAGTCATCCAGGGGTACTTGGAGATACGCAGTATTTT.

This chain connects TRBV3-1 (or the pseudogene TRBV3-2) to TRBJ2-5; D is possibly TRBD2 (6 bases). The V and J ends lost 0 bases and 4 bases respectively, with 12 bases between them. The CDR3 sequence is 15 residues long. CDR1 and CDR2 from the germline V gene are LGHDT and YNNKEL (reference sequence). The CDR3 DNA reads TGTGCCAGCAGCCAAGAAACGGGGCGGGGAGAGACCCAGTACTTC. Amino acid sequence: CASSQETGRGETQYF.

V is TRBV9 and J is TRBJ1-3; D ambiguous. In germline, CDR1 is SGDLS, CDR2 YYNGEE. The CDR3 is 13 residues long. The V gene lost 9 bases and the J gene lost 2 bases, with 12 bases spanning the gap. CDR3 residues: CATQRAPGNTIYF. CDR3 coding DNA: TGTGCCACCCAGCGCGCCCCTGGAAACACCATATATTTT.

This chain joins TRBV7-2 and TRBJ2-3; D ambiguous. The CDR3 extends over 16 amino acids. The V gene lost 1 base and the J gene lost 0 bases, with 11 bases spanning the gap. From germline, CDR1 is SGHTA and CDR2 FQGNSA. CDR3 in amino acids: CASSLGPQASTDTQYF. In nucleotides, the CDR3 is TGTGCCAGCAGCTTAGGACCGCAGGCTAGCACAGATACGCAGTATTTT.

This rearrangement joins TRBV5-1 to TRBJ1-5; TRBD1 is a possible D gene (6 bases). The CDR3 totals 15 residues. Germline-derived CDR1 and CDR2 are SGHRS and YFSETQ. Trimming took 3 bases from V and 2 from J, leaving 12 bases between them. The CDR3 protein is CASSSGAGGNQPQHF. The CDR3 nucleotides read TGCGCCAGCAGCTCAGGGGCAGGCGGCAATCAGCCCCAGCATTTT.

The chain carries TRBV5-6 and TRBJ1-6; D possibly corresponds to TRBD1 (5 bases). There are 17 residues in the CDR3. V shed 4 bases and J shed 5 bases, with 19 bases lying between them. Germline-derived CDR1 and CDR2 are SGHDT and YYEEEE. The CDR3 coding sequence is TGTGCCAGCAGCCGCGGACACCCAACATCCCATAATTCACCCCTCCACTTT. Translating gives CASSRGHPTSHNSPLHF. Together with reference TRBV5-6 and TRBJ1-6, the CDR3 gives the full variable domain: DAGVTQSPTHLIKTRGQQVTLRCSPKSGHDTVSWYQQALGQGPQFIFQYYEEEERQRGNFPDRFSGHQFPNYSSELNVNALLLGDSALYLCASSRGHPTSHNSPLHFGNGTRLTVT.

The chain combines TRBV5-5 with TRBJ2-7; 7 bases map to TRBD1. Germline V gene lookup returns CDR1 SGHKS and CDR2 YYEKEE (reference sequence). The J segment lost 1 base and the V segment lost 0 bases, leaving 1 base of the junction unmatched. The CDR3 has 14 residues. In DNA form, the CDR3 reads TGTGCCAGCAGCTTGGGGGACAGATCCTACGAGCAGTACTTC. Translating it yields CASSLGDRSYEQYF.

This clone was seen a handful of times. The chain has TRBV18 and TRBJ2-2; D is possibly TRBD2 (5 bases). The germline V gene encodes CDR1 KGHSH and CDR2 LQKENI. V was clipped by 2 bases and J by 4 bases, with 8 bases between them. CDR3 size: 14 residues. CDR3: CASSPRTLTGELFF. Here the CDR3 DNA reads TGTGCCAGCTCACCAAGGACTCTCACCGGGGAGCTGTTTTTT.

The chain combines TRBV11-2 with TRBJ1-4; D ambiguous. Germline CDR1 SGHAT, CDR2 FQNNGV. Trimming removed 5 bases at V and 7 bases at J, with 8 bases between. This CDR3 contains 12 residues. CDR3 bases: TGTGCCAGCAGCCTGCGGAGTGAAAAACTGTTTTTT. It specifies CASSLRSEKLFF.

V gene TRBV5-1 combines with J gene TRBJ2-5, with 9 bases matching TRBD2. The V gene end was trimmed by 6 bases and the J gene end by 5 bases; junction bases not matched to a gene: 11. This CDR3 has 15 residues. CDR1 is SGHRS, CDR2 YFSETQ, per germline. The CDR3 region has the DNA TGCGCCAGCACAGTCCTAGCGGGGTCCGGGGAGACCCAGTACTTC. Its translation is CASTVLAGSGETQYF. The variable domain in full, completed from reference TRBV5-1 and TRBJ2-5, reads KAGVTQTPRYLIKTRGQQVTLSCSPISGHRSVSWYQQTPGQGLQFLFEYFSETQRNKGNFPGRFSGRQFSNSRSEMNVSTLELGDSALYLCASTVLAGSGETQYFGPGTRLLVL.

The chain joins TRBV2 to TRBJ1-1; 9 positions match TRBD1. This CDR3 has 13 residues. The germline V gene has CDR1 SNHLY and CDR2 FYNNEI. V lost 5 bases, J lost 10 bases, and 8 bases stayed unmatched. CDR3 protein: CASSSLDRGRAFF. Written as DNA, the CDR3 is TGTGCCAGCAGTTCCCTGGACAGGGGTAGAGCTTTCTTT.

The rearrangement links TRBV19 to TRBJ1-1; TRBD1 is a possible D gene (6 bases). From germline, CDR1 is LNHDA and CDR2 SQIVND (reference sequence). The CDR3 runs 13 residues. The V end lost 3 bases, the J end lost 11 bases, and 16 bases lay between the germline ends. In DNA form, the CDR3 reads TGTGCCAGTAGTATCGCGGGGGGCGAGAGGGCTTTCTTT. It codes for CASSIAGGERAFF.

This clone has only one observation. The V call is TRBV7-6, the J call TRBJ2-5, with D possibly being TRBD2 (7 bases). Per the germline V gene, CDR1 is SGHVS and CDR2 is FNYEAQ. The CDR3 extends over 15 amino acids. V dropped 1 base and J dropped 3 bases, with 12 bases sitting between them. The CDR3 spells CASSLERGGKETQYF. CDR3 nucleotide sequence: TGTGCCAGCAGCTTAGAGAGGGGGGGCAAAGAGACCCAGTACTTC.

The chain carries TRBV5-6 and TRBJ1-2; D is ambiguous. Germline V CDR1 and CDR2: SGHDT, YYEEEE. The V and J ends lost 4 bases and 3 bases respectively, with 16 bases between them. The CDR3 length is 15 residues. DNA of the CDR3: TGTGCCAGCAGCAACACGATCAGAGGAGACTATGGCTACACCTTC. It is translated as CASSNTIRGDYGYTF.

This sequence joins TRBV5-6 and TRBJ2-3; a weak D match, TRBD1 (5 bases). The CDR3 consists of 13 residues. The germline V gene has CDR1 SGHDT and CDR2 YYEEEE. V gave up 0 bases and J gave up 6 bases, with 8 bases separating them. The CDR3 reads CASSLDRTDTQYF. CDR3 DNA: TGTGCCAGCAGCTTGGACAGGACGGATACGCAGTATTTT.

This chain joins TRBV4-3 and TRBJ2-2; D perhaps matches TRBD2 (5 bases). This CDR3 has 14 residues. From germline, CDR1 is LGHNA and CDR2 YSLEER. V dropped 4 bases and J dropped 8 bases, with 14 bases sitting between them. CDR3 sequence: CASSPTASSGELFF. Here the CDR3 DNA reads TGCGCCAGCAGCCCTACGGCTAGCTCGGGGGAGCTGTTTTTT.

The chain recombines TRBV6-5 with TRBJ2-3; 14 bases line up with TRBD2. The germline V gene encodes CDR1 MNHEY and CDR2 SVGAGI. This CDR3 comprises 15 residues. The V and J ends lost 6 bases and 2 bases, in that order; junction bases with no gene match: 1. The CDR3 sequence: CASRGLAGATDTQYF. The CDR3 DNA sequence: TGTGCCAGCAGGGGACTAGCGGGGGCCACAGATACGCAGTATTTT.